A single sample gave rise to the 6 T cell receptor beta chains below, sequenced in a study of radiation and T cells in renal cell carcinoma. Time point specified: blood 4 weeks post-SBRT, at nephrectomy. Treatment: 15 Gy SBRT to primary tumor, nephrectomy 4 weeks later. The method was immunoSEQ multiplex PCR; TCRdb's version includes in-frame clones alone and lacks a portion of them. The profile shows fewer than 80,000 clones, 75% to 90% of them singletons. The material sequenced was blood, taken from a patient whose treatment included radiotherapy and nephrectomy. These receptor sequences come from a woman aged 55-70 years with renal cell carcinoma.

The genes are TRBV9 and TRBJ1-2, with 7 bases matching TRBD1. In germline, CDR1 is SGDLS, CDR2 YYNGEE. CDR3 length: 16 residues. Losses at the gene ends were 4 bases for V and 0 bases for J; bases not matched to a gene: 9. The DNA of the CDR3 is TGTGCCAGCAGCCCCCAGGGGGGGCATTCTAACTATGGCTACACCTTC. Its protein is CASSPQGGHSNYGYTF.

The chain combines TRBV11-2 with TRBJ2-7; 8 bases line up with TRBD2. CDR1 is SGHAT, CDR2 FQNNGV, per germline. The CDR3 runs 15 residues. Trimming took 1 base from V and 3 from J; bases not matched to a gene: 5. CDR3 sequence reads: CASSLARGGFYEQYF. The CDR3 bases are TGTGCCAGCAGCTTAGCTCGCGGGGGGTTCTACGAGCAGTACTTC.

The chain recombines TRBV6-5 with TRBJ1-2; 7 bases line up with TRBD1. The CDR3 totals 13 residues. V was clipped by 7 bases and J by 4 bases; unmatched bases: 6. CDR1 is MNHEY, CDR2 SVGAGI, per germline. The CDR3 reads CASTRGGSYGYTF. CDR3 DNA sequence: TGTGCCAGCACACGAGGGGGCAGCTATGGCTACACCTTC.

This sequence joins TRBV5-4 and TRBJ2-3, with D possibly matching TRBD2 (5 bases). The CDR3 runs 13 residues. Germline-derived CDR1 and CDR2 are SGHNT and YYREEE (reference sequence). Trimming stripped 3 bases from V and 6 bases from J, with 11 bases between. DNA for the CDR3: TGTGCCAGCAGCTCGGAGTTAGCGGATACGCAGTATTTT. Translation gives CASSSELADTQYF.

This clone has only a few counts. This chain joins TRBV10-2 and TRBJ1-3; D might be TRBD1 (5 bases). The V end lost 6 bases, the J end lost 3 bases, and 12 bases lay between the germline ends. Germline lookup yields CDR1 WSHSY and CDR2 SAAADI. This CDR3 has 14 amino acids. The CDR3 DNA follows: TGCGCCAGCAGCGTGCAGGGAGATGGAAACACCATATATTTT. Translating gives CASSVQGDGNTIYF.

The CDR3 is CASSPGLSEQFF. CDR3 nucleotides: TGTGCCAGCAGCCCGGGGTTGAGTGAGCAGTTCTTC. The V and J genes are TRBV7-2 and TRBJ2-1, with TRBD2 as a possible D gene (5 bases). Trimming pared 5 bases from V and 9 bases from J, leaving 11 bases between. CDR1 is SGHTA and CDR2 is FQGNSA in the germline V gene. The CDR3 runs 12 residues.